What follows is one TCR beta chain and its context. Its antigen is still unknown. The data stem from a study of cytomegalovirus exposure and HLA in healthy donors. Study-wide context: Clustering assigned around 77% of the roughly 430 genotyped donors to the Caucasian-associated ancestry cluster. Study conclusions and caveats: The likely origin of a cluster of highly shared sequence variants was a sequencing artifact. TRBV6-2, TRBV6-3 and other indistinguishable V segments were excluded.

Use of 60 Vbeta and 13 Jbeta primers characterized the PCR. This table comes from immunoSEQ multiplex PCR, and its TCRdb copy is limited to in-frame clones, with some not included. The sample lists 120,000 to 150,000 clones, over 70% occurring once. Germline V gene sequence: CDR1 SNHLY, CDR2 FYNNEI. The CDR3 totals 14 residues. Trimming removed 4 bases from V and 3 bases from J, with 11 bases in between. The sequence was obtained from a young man in good health and CMV-seronegative. V and J are TRBV2 and TRBJ2-3, with D maybe TRBD2 (6 bases). Input material: PBMCs. CDR3 region: CASSGGRRTDTQYF. The CDR3 DNA reads as TGTGCCAGCAGTGGGGGGAGGAGGACAGATACGCAGTATTTT.